One sample yielded the 8 T cell receptor beta chains listed below, sequenced in a study of monozygotic twins with inflammatory bowel disease. TCRdb reworked the 5' RACE reads into one entry per CDR3 protein, no DNA. The table gives about 420,000 distinct CDR3 sequences; the top ten clones make up approximately 2.3% of it. Material for sequencing was blood. These receptors were obtained from a human donor with ulcerative colitis or Crohn's disease, or a healthy co-twin of an affected twin (not recorded which).

The chain recombines TRBV27 with TRBJ2-1; TCRdb selects TRBD2, and the lack of DNA leaves this call unchecked. CDR3 length: 16 amino acids. Germline loops: CDR1 MNHEY, CDR2 SMNVEV (reference sequence). The CDR3 reads CASSLLAGEFSNEQFF.

The chain couples TRBV12-3 or TRBV12-4 to TRBJ2-4; checking the TCRdb D call of TRBD1 is not possible without DNA. The CDR3 length is 15 residues. CDR3 sequence: CASSHLRTGGNIQYF.

The genes are TRBV12-3 or TRBV12-4 and TRBJ2-3; the D call of TRBD2 rests on TCRdb alone, since no DNA is present to check it. This CDR3 comprises 16 residues. CDR3 residues: CASGILAGGSSDTQYF.

This rearrangement joins TRBV12-3 or TRBV12-4 to TRBJ1-1; TCRdb calls TRBD1, which cannot be checked without DNA. This CDR3 is 13 amino acids long. CDR3 sequence: CASSSPGNTEAFF.

This rearrangement joins TRBV20-1 to TRBJ2-3; checking the TCRdb D call of TRBD1 is not possible without DNA. The CDR3 has 16 residues. Germline lookup yields CDR1 DFQATT and CDR2 SNEGSKA (reference sequence). This CDR3 is CSARPRGPYSTDTQYF.

V is TRBV5-1 and J is TRBJ1-1. Germline CDR1 SGHRS, CDR2 YFSETQ. The CDR3 is made up of 16 amino acids. The CDR3 loop reads CASSLYRANMNTEAFF.

The V call is TRBV12-3 or TRBV12-4, the J call TRBJ2-2; TCRdb calls TRBD1, which cannot be checked without DNA. The CDR3 has 15 residues. The CDR3 loop reads CASSLLQGKSGELFF.

V usage is TRBV7-2 and J usage is TRBJ2-1; the D call of TRBD1 rests on TCRdb alone, since no DNA is present to check it. Germline CDR1 reads SGHTA; CDR2 reads FQGNSA. The CDR3 extends over 15 amino acids. The CDR3 sequence: CASSFDGTGYNEQFF.